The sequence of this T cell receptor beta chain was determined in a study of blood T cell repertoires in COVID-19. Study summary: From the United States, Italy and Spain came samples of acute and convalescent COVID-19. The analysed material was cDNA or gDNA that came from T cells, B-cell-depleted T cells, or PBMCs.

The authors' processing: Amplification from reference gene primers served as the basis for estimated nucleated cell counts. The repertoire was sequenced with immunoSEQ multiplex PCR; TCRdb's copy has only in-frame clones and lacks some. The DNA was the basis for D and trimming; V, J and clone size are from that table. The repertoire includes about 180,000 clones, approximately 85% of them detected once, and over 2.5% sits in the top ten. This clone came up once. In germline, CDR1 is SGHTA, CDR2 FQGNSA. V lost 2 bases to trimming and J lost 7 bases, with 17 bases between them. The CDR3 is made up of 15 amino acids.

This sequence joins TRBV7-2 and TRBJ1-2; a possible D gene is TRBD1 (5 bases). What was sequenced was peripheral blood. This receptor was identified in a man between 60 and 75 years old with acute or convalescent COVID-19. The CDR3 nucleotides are TGTGCCAGCAGCTTACCGGGACTTCAGAGTGGTGGCTACACCTTC. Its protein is CASSLPGLQSGGYTF.